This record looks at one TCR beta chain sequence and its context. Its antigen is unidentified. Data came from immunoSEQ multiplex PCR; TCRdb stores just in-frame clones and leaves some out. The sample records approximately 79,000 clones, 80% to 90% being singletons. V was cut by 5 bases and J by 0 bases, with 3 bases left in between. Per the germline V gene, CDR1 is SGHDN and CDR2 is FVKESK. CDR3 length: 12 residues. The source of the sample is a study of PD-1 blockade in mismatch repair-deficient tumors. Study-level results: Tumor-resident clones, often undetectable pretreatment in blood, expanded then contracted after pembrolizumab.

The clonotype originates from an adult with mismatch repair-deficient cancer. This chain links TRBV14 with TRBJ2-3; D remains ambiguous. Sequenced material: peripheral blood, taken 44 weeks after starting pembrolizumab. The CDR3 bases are TGTGCCAGCAGCATCAGCACAGATACGCAGTATTTT. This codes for CASSISTDTQYF.